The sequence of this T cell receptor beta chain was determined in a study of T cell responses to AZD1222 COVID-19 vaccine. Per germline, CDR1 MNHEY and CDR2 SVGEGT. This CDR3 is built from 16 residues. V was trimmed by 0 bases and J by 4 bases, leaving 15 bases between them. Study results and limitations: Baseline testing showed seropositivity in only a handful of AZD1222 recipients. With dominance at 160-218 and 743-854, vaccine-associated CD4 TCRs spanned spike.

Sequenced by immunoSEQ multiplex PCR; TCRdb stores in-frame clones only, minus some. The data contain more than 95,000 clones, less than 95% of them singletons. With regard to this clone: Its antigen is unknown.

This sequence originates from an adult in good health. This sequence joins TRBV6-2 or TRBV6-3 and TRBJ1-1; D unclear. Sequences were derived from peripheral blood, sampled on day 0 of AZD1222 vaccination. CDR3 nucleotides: TGTGCCAGCAGTTACTCATTTCGGCAAATGGGCACTGAAGCTTTCTTT. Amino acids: CASSYSFRQMGTEAFF.